The following is a T cell receptor beta chain sequence with its context. The data stem from a study of Ad26.COV2.S vaccination and SARS-CoV-2 variants. Specified treatment: some 20 received Ad26.COV2.S at low or high dose, single or two shots; 5 received placebo; per-sample allocation not given. Samples analyzed were those drawn on day 63 after the first vaccine or placebo injection. The protocol was immunoSEQ multiplex PCR, while the TCRdb copy is restricted to in-frame clones and leaves out a portion. The sample has around 380,000 clones, less than 90% seen once. CDR1 is ENHRY and CDR2 is SYGVKD in the germline V gene. V was pared by 6 bases and J by 3 bases, with 6 bases between. The length of the CDR3 is 13 residues.

The sequence was obtained from a person between 18 and 65 years old who received the Ad26.COV2.S COVID-19 vaccine or a placebo. The J gene is TRBJ1-6, the V gene TRBV10-3; D remains unclear. The specimen was peripheral blood, collected in a trial of Ad26.COV2.S vaccine versus placebo. The CDR3, as DNA: TGTGCCATCAGGGACGGCTATAATTCACCCCTCCACTTT. Amino acid sequence: CAIRDGYNSPLHF.